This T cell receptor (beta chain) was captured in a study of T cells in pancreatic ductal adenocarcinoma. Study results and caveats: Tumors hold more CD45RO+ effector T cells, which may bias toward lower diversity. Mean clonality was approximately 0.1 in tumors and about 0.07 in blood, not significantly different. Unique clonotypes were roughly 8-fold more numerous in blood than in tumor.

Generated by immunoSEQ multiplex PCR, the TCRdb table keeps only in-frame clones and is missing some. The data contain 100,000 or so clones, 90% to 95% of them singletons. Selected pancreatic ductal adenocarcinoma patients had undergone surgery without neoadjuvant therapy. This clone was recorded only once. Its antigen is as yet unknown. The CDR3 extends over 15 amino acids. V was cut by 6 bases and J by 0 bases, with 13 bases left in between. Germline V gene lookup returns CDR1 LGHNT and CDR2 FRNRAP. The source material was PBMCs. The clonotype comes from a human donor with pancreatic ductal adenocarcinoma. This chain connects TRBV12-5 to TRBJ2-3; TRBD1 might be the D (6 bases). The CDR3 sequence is CASGPQGISTDTQYF. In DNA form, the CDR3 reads TGTGCTAGTGGCCCACAGGGAATTAGCACAGATACGCAGTATTTT.